Following are 22 T cell receptor beta chains from one sample sequenced in a study of T cell repertoires in cytomegalovirus infection (dated by TCRdb to the late 2010s). No antigen has been assigned to these receptors. This sample was sequenced with an Illumina HiSeq 1500. TCRdb's own reprocessing of the public reads used fastp at Q25 and MiXCR and kept productive beta chains. Entries are consolidated by CDR3 protein sequence, retaining the most common genes and DNA. Recorded for this sample are over 100,000 distinct CDR3 sequences; around a tenth of them occurred a single time. 31% of the sample goes to the ten largest clones. Specimen: PBMCs, sequenced either directly or after in vitro stimulation (not recorded which). The receptors derive from a human donor in good health (CMV status not recorded). Some clones in this sample may be carry-over from other donors' samples.

The J gene is TRBJ2-1, the V gene TRBV25-1, with no clear D. This CDR3 has 12 residues. Germline V CDR1 and CDR2: MGHDK, SYGVNS. Trimming removed 4 bases at V and 8 bases at J, with 9 bases between. The CDR3 nucleotides read TGTGCCAGCAGTGTAGAAATGCATGAGCAGTTCTTC. This codes for CASSVEMHEQFF.

This clonotype showed up just a few times. V is TRBV5-1 and J is TRBJ2-5; 9 nucleotides align to TRBD1. This CDR3 is 16 amino acids long. CDR1 and CDR2 from the germline V gene are SGHRS and YFSETQ. V lost 2 bases to trimming and J lost 2 bases; unmatched junction nucleotides: 7. Here the CDR3 reads CASSLYGTGLQETQYF. The CDR3 DNA is TGCGCCAGCAGCTTATATGGGACAGGGCTACAAGAGACCCAGTACTTC.

This clonotype was recorded many times. For the CDR3, the DNA is TGTGCCAGCAGCTTGGTGCCAGCGGGAGGGCCTTGGGGCGAGACCCAGTACTTC. Translation: CASSLVPAGGPWGETQYF. The genes are TRBV5-6 and TRBJ2-5, with TRBD2 matching over 10 bases. The CDR3 sequence is 18 residues long. V trimming: 0 bases; J trimming: 5 bases; junction bases outside the gene matches: 13. Germline assignment: CDR1 SGHDT and CDR2 YYEEEE.

This clonotype has at least ten counts. The rearrangement uses TRBV7-9 and TRBJ2-7; no definite D call. This CDR3 comprises 13 residues. Germline-derived CDR1 and CDR2 are SEHNR and FQNEAQ (reference sequence). Trimming removed 5 bases at V and 5 bases at J, with 13 bases between. The DNA of the CDR3 is TGTGCCAGCAGCCCCGCCAGGATGGACGAGCAGTACTTC. Protein sequence: CASSPARMDEQYF.

At least ten counts were recorded for this clonotype. The rearrangement links TRBV2 to TRBJ1-6; D is possibly TRBD1 (5 bases). Germline-derived CDR1 and CDR2 are SNHLY and FYNNEI. Trimming took off 2 bases at V and 9 bases at J, with 14 bases between the two ends. The CDR3 sequence is 15 residues long. CDR3 region: CASSETPAQGSPLHF. The CDR3 DNA reads TGTGCCAGCAGTGAAACTCCCGCTCAGGGTTCACCCCTCCACTTT.

The genes are TRBV20-1 and TRBJ2-5; 11 nucleotides align to TRBD2. The CDR3 runs to 15 residues. The germline gives CDR1 DFQATT, CDR2 SNEGSKA (reference sequence). V was pared by 3 bases and J by 2 bases, with 5 bases of the junction left unmatched. The CDR3 loop reads CSASRLAGLQETQYF. In nucleotides, the CDR3 is TGCAGTGCTAGTAGACTAGCGGGATTACAAGAGACCCAGTACTTC.

This clonotype has only a few counts. The chain couples TRBV5-6 to TRBJ2-1, with 15 positions matching TRBD2. This CDR3 is 17 amino acids long. Germline trimming cut 5 bases from V and 0 bases from J; bases unmatched to any gene: 3. CDR1 is SGHDT and CDR2 is YYEEEE in the germline V gene. The CDR3 DNA reads TGTGCCAGCAGAGGACTAGCGGGAGGGTACTCCTACAATGAGCAGTTCTTC. The encoded protein is CASRGLAGGYSYNEQFF.

This clonotype was picked up many times. The chain employs TRBV7-2 and TRBJ1-4; 8 nucleotides line up with TRBD1. There are 15 residues in the CDR3. Germline lookup yields CDR1 SGHTA and CDR2 FQGNSA. Trimming at V came to 4 bases and at J to 8 bases, leaving 9 bases not matched to a gene. The CDR3 region has the DNA TGTGCCAGCAGCTCGCTCCAGGGGGCAGGAGAAAAACTGTTTTTT. Its translation is CASSSLQGAGEKLFF.

This clonotype came up a few times. The chain combines TRBV6-8 with TRBJ2-7; 7 bases are a match to TRBD2. Germline CDR1 MNHGY, CDR2 SAAAGT. The V gene end was trimmed by 8 bases and the J gene end by 7 bases; junction bases not matched to a gene: 14. This CDR3 region has 14 residues. CDR3 sequence (DNA): TGTGCCAGCTCTAACCTACCTGTGGGGGGGGAGCAGTACGTC. This translates into CASSNLPVGGEQYV.

Only a few counts were recorded for this clonotype. The chain links TRBV6-2 or TRBV6-3 to TRBJ2-1, with D unresolved. V gave up 0 bases and J gave up 5 bases, with 5 bases separating them. The CDR3 runs to 13 residues. Germline CDR1 is MNHEY and CDR2 is SVGEGT. The CDR3, as DNA: TGTGCCAGCAGTTACTCGGTTCACAATGAGCAGTTCTTC. Translation gives CASSYSVHNEQFF.

The chain carries TRBV6-6 and TRBJ2-1, with 7 bases lining up with TRBD2. V was pared by 8 bases and J by 0 bases, with 7 bases of the junction left unmatched. Germline CDR1 and CDR2: MNHNY and SVGAGI (reference sequence). This CDR3 contains 15 residues. The CDR3 DNA reads as TGTGCCAGCGGGCGGGAGAGTAGCTCCTACAATGAGCAGTTCTTC. It specifies CASGRESSSYNEQFF.

This clonotype was picked up many times. The V call is TRBV12-3 or TRBV12-4, the J call TRBJ2-7; no definite D call. This CDR3 spans 14 amino acids. The germline V and J ends were trimmed by 2 bases and 2 bases, with 10 bases remaining between them. Here the CDR3 reads CASSLTVTAYEQYF. CDR3 DNA sequence: TGTGCCAGCAGTTTAACGGTAACGGCCTACGAGCAGTACTTC.

This clonotype was seen ten or more times. The chain employs TRBV19 and TRBJ1-2; a weak D match, TRBD1 (6 bases). The CDR3 totals 13 residues. The germline V gene has CDR1 LNHDA and CDR2 SQIVND (reference sequence). With 4 bases removed from V and 4 bases from J, the gap between germline ends came to 10 bases. CDR3 protein: CASSTRDTYGYTF. The DNA for the CDR3 is TGTGCCAGTAGTACCCGGGACACCTATGGCTACACCTTC.

This clonotype was seen at least ten times. The rearrangement links TRBV7-2 to TRBJ1-5, with 7 bases identical to TRBD1. CDR1 and CDR2 (germline): SGHTA, FQGNSA. This CDR3 has 17 amino acids. V trimming: 1 base; J trimming: 2 bases; junction bases outside the gene matches: 8. CDR3 amino acids: CASSLGRRGLGNQPQHF. The CDR3 bases are TGTGCCAGCAGCTTAGGCCGAAGGGGGCTCGGCAATCAGCCCCAGCATTTT.

This clonotype came up a few times. The rearrangement uses TRBV9 and TRBJ2-1, with 8 bases that match TRBD2. J gave up 6 bases and V 4 bases, and 9 bases lay outside the gene matches. CDR3 size: 15 residues. Germline V gene lookup returns CDR1 SGDLS and CDR2 YYNGEE. The chain's CDR3 is CASSPGLAGPNEQFF. The CDR3 coding sequence is TGTGCCAGCAGCCCTGGGCTAGCGGGTCCCAATGAGCAGTTCTTC.

V and J are TRBV7-9 and TRBJ2-7; TRBD2 matches at 9 bases. This CDR3 region has 15 residues. The J segment lost 5 bases and the V segment lost 4 bases, leaving 9 bases of the junction unmatched. CDR1 is SEHNR, CDR2 FQNEAQ, per germline (reference sequence). For the CDR3, the DNA is TGTGCCAGCAGCTCGGGAGCGGGAGGACTAGACGAGCAGTACTTC. Protein: CASSSGAGGLDEQYF. The complete variable domain, with remaining parts taken from reference TRBV7-9 and TRBJ2-7, reads DTGVSQNPRHKITKRGQNVTFRCDPISEHNRLYWYRQTLGQGPEFLTYFQNEAQLEKSRLLSDRFSAERPKGSFSTLEIQRTEQGDSAMYLCASSSGAGGLDEQYFGPGTRLTVT.

This clonotype occurred many times. Here the CDR3 DNA reads TGCAGTGCTAGAGTCGGGACAGCTAGAAGCACAGATACGCAGTATTTT. Its translation is CSARVGTARSTDTQYF. The chain links TRBV20-1 to TRBJ2-3; 7 positions agree with TRBD1. The CDR3 length is 16 residues. Trimming removed 1 base from V and 0 bases from J; junction bases left unmatched: 7. The germline gives CDR1 DFQATT, CDR2 SNEGSKA (reference sequence).

Many counts were recorded for this clonotype. The chain has TRBV7-2 and TRBJ1-2; the match to TRBD1 covers 9 bases. CDR1 is SGHTA, CDR2 FQGNSA, per germline. The V segment lost 4 bases and the J segment 4 bases; nucleotides outside the gene matches: 1. The CDR3 is 13 amino acids. CDR3 nucleotides: TGTGCCAGCAGCTCGACAGGGGGCTATGGCTACACCTTC. This codes for CASSSTGGYGYTF.

In this sample, this clonotype turned up many times. The rearrangement uses TRBV7-2 and TRBJ2-5, with unresolved D. The CDR3 covers 14 residues. Germline CDR1 and CDR2: SGHTA and FQGNSA. The V end was cut by 5 bases, the J end by 1 base, with 11 bases between. The CDR3 DNA follows: TGTGCCAGCAGCCCCCGTACGCTCCAAGAGACCCAGTACTTC. Residues: CASSPRTLQETQYF. Full variable domain (remainder filled in from reference TRBV7-2 and TRBJ2-5): GAGVSQSPSNKVTEKGKDVELRCDPISGHTALYWYRQSLGQGLEFLIYFQGNSAPDKSGLPSDRFSAERTGGSVSTLTIQRTQQEDSAVYLCASSPRTLQETQYFGPGTRLLVL.

On this clonotype itself: A read error may account for a junction end that differs from germline. The chain carries TRBV7-2 and TRBJ2-1, with D possibly matching TRBD1 (6 bases). Germline CDR1 SGHTA, CDR2 FQGNSA. The length of the CDR3 is 13 residues. CDR3 nucleotides: TGTGCCAGCAGCCGTCCCCAGGGGTTTGAGCAGTCCTTC. Protein sequence: CASSRPQGFEQSF. The full variable domain, completed using reference TRBV7-2 and TRBJ2-1, is GAGVSQSPSNKVTEKGKDVELRCDPISGHTALYWYRQSLGQGLEFLIYFQGNSAPDKSGLPSDRFSAERTGGSVSTLTIQRTQQEDSAVYLCASSRPQGFEQSFGPGTRLTVL.

This clonotype was detected only a few times. The CDR3 nucleotides are TGTGCCAGCAGCTTGGCTGGGACAGGGATCCACGAGCAGTACTTC. Protein product: CASSLAGTGIHEQYF. The V gene is TRBV5-4, the J gene TRBJ2-7; 9 nucleotides align to TRBD1. The CDR3 length is 15 residues. Trimming took 0 bases from V and 5 from J; bases not matched to a gene: 6. Germline V lookup: CDR1 SGHNT, CDR2 YYREEE (reference sequence).

This clonotype was seen ten or more times. The chain combines TRBV7-6 with TRBJ2-2; D uncertain. Germline CDR1 is SGHVS and CDR2 is FNYEAQ. The CDR3 length is 13 residues. V gave up 2 bases and J gave up 6 bases, with 7 bases separating them. This CDR3 reads CASSLQYAGELFF. The DNA for the CDR3 is TGTGCCAGCAGCTTACAGTACGCCGGGGAGCTGTTTTTT.